Many counts were recorded for the clone carrying this T cell receptor beta chain. Antigen: not known. They built TCR cDNA with 5'RACE template switching, a step that put in a universal primer site and UMIs. TCRdb reprocessed the 5' RACE reads with MiXCR, giving one entry per CDR3 protein. The table records about 300,000 distinct CDR3 sequences, approximately 10% of them present only once. This entry is derived from a study of T cells after yellow fever vaccination. Overall study context: Preparation used SMART-Seq v4 Ultra Low Input for the low-cell-number fractions. Points from the study as a whole: Post-booster repertoires again held most primary-vaccination clones (around 95% CD4, about 90% CD8).

The sequencing used CD4+ T cells sorted from PBMCs, collected 5 days after the yellow fever booster vaccination. The receptor was isolated from a man aged 18-30 years who received the YFV17D yellow fever vaccine.

CDR3 sequence: CASSNLPGTEAFF. DNA for the CDR3: TGTGCCAGCAGTAACCTTCCCGGCACTGAAGCTTTCTTT. The J gene is TRBJ1-1, the V gene TRBV12-3 or TRBV12-4, with D unresolved. The CDR3 covers 13 residues. Trimming pared 5 bases from V and 4 bases from J, leaving 11 bases between.